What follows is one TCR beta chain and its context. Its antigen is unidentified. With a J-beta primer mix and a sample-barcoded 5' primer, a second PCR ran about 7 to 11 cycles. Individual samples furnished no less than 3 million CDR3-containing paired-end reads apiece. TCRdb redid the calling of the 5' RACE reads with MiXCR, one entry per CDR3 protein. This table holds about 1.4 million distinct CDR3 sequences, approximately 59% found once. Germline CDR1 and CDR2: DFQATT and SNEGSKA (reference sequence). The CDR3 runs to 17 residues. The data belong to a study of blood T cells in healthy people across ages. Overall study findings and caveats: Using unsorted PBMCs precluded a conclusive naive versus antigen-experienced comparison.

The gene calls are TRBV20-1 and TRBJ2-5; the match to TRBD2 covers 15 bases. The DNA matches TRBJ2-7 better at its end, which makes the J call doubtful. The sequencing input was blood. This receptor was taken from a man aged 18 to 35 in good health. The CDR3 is CSAVAGTSGGSPHEQYF. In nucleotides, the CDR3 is TGCAGTGCTGTGGCTGGGACTAGCGGGGGGTCGCCCCACGAGCAGTACTTC.